The next 7 T cell receptor beta chains were all read from a single sample in a study of OX40 agonist ivuxolimab in advanced cancers. The protocol was immunoSEQ multiplex PCR, while the TCRdb copy is restricted to in-frame clones and leaves out a portion. The sample contains approximately 120,000 clones, roughly 90% of which appear only once. The sequencing used CD4+ or CD8+ T cells sorted from blood, collected in a trial of the OX40 agonist ivuxolimab. These receptors were obtained from an adult with an advanced solid tumor such as melanoma, head and neck, liver or kidney cancer.

The chain recombines TRBV11-2 with TRBJ2-7; tentatively, D is TRBD2 (5 bases). Trimming took 0 bases from V and 0 from J, leaving 9 bases between them. CDR3 length: 15 amino acids. The germline gives CDR1 SGHAT, CDR2 FQNNGV. The CDR3 DNA reads as TGTGCCAGCAGCTTAGACGGACTGCTCTCCTACGAGCAGTACTTC. Its protein is CASSLDGLLSYEQYF. The whole variable domain, remainder taken from reference TRBV11-2 and TRBJ2-7, is EAGVAQSPRYKIIEKRQSVAFWCNPISGHATLYWYQQILGQGPKLLIQFQNNGVVDDSQLPKDRFSAERLKGVDSTLKIQPAKLEDSAVYLCASSLDGLLSYEQYFGPGTRLTVT.

The J gene is TRBJ2-1, the V gene TRBV5-8, with unresolved D. The V gene's germline CDR1 is SGHTS and CDR2 YDEGEE. The V gene lost 4 bases and the J gene lost 0 bases, with 11 bases spanning the gap. The length of the CDR3 is 15 residues. The CDR3: CASSKDGYSYNEQFF. The CDR3 DNA follows: TGTGCCAGCAGCAAGGACGGATACTCCTACAATGAGCAGTTCTTC.

The V gene is TRBV28, the J gene TRBJ1-4; D gene unclear. The CDR3 loop spans 13 amino acids. Germline V CDR1 and CDR2: MDHEN, SYDVKM. V lost 2 bases to trimming and J lost 10 bases, with 11 bases between them. The DNA for the CDR3 is TGTGCCAGCAGTTTAAATGAGCTGGGAAAACTGTTTTTT. This encodes CASSLNELGKLFF.

The chain has TRBV10-3 and TRBJ2-7, with 8 bases fitting TRBD2. Trimming removed 4 bases from V and 2 bases from J; junction bases left unmatched: 10. Germline V gene sequence: CDR1 ENHRY, CDR2 SYGVKD. The CDR3 is made up of 16 amino acids. The CDR3 sequence is CAISAAPNSGTYEQYF. In DNA, the CDR3 is TGTGCCATCAGTGCCGCACCTAATAGCGGGACCTACGAGCAGTACTTC.

V usage is TRBV28 and J usage is TRBJ2-3; 11 bases map to TRBD2. The junction had 10 bases not matched to a gene; V was cut back by 5 bases and J by 6 bases. Germline CDR1 is MDHEN and CDR2 is SYDVKM. This CDR3 contains 16 residues. CDR3 DNA: TGTGCCAGCAGTCCCCCGGGCACTAGCGGGGGCGATACGCAGTATTTT. Its protein is CASSPPGTSGGDTQYF.

V and J are TRBV6-1 and TRBJ2-7; D may be TRBD1 (5 bases). CDR3 size: 12 residues. Trimming left V 5 bases short and J 7 bases short, with 12 bases between. Germline V lookup: CDR1 MNHNS, CDR2 SASEGT. The CDR3 sequence is CASSTGLVEQYF. The CDR3 region has the DNA TGTGCCAGCAGTACAGGCCTTGTAGAGCAGTACTTC.

The J gene is TRBJ2-2, the V gene TRBV5-4; 7 bases align to TRBD1. Germline V gene sequence: CDR1 SGHNT, CDR2 YYREEE (reference sequence). The CDR3 contains 14 residues. The V gene end was trimmed by 2 bases and the J gene end by 6 bases; junction bases not matched to a gene: 4. Written as DNA, the CDR3 is TGTGCCAGCAGCTTTTCGACAGGGCCCGGGGAGCTGTTTTTT. It specifies CASSFSTGPGELFF.